The sequence of this T cell receptor (beta chain) was determined in a study of breast tumors, draining lymph nodes, adjacent tissues. The study, taken as a whole, reports: Tumor TCR diversity was below lymph nodes but above nontumor tissue.

The CDR3 consists of 18 residues. Germline loops: CDR1 LNHNV, CDR2 YYDKDF (reference sequence). Unmatched junction bases numbered 11, after V lost 2 bases and J lost 4 bases. TCRdb passed the multiplex PCR reads through MiXCR, listing each CDR3 protein once. The sample consists of some 38,000 distinct CDR3 sequences, 36% of them appearing once. Comments on this clonotype: Its antigen is not known.

The sequence was collected from a female donor with breast cancer. Some clones in this sample may be carry-over from other donors' samples. The rearrangement uses TRBV15 and TRBJ2-5; TRBD2 aligns across 12 bases. Source material: breast tumor tissue. The CDR3 loop reads CATSRRLAGASWGETQYF. The CDR3 nucleotides read TGTGCCACCAGCAGAAGACTAGCGGGAGCCTCGTGGGGAGAGACCCAGTACTTC. The full variable domain, completed using reference TRBV15 and TRBJ2-5, is DAMVIQNPRYQVTQFGKPVTLSCSQTLNHNVMYWYQQKSSQAPKLLFHYYDKDFNNEADTPDNFQSRRPNTSFCFLDIRSPGLGDTAMYLCATSRRLAGASWGETQYFGPGTRLLVL.